Listed here are 26 T cell receptor beta chains from one sample, sequenced in a study of long-term antiretroviral therapy in people with HIV. Samples were assayed with immunoSEQ v3.0 at survey level. The method was immunoSEQ multiplex PCR; TCRdb's version includes in-frame clones alone and lacks a portion of them. Seen here are 20,000 or so clones, around 87% observed once, and the top ten hold 7.5% to 9.5%. The starting material was unsorted PBMCs, obtained 0.2 years before starting antiretroviral therapy. These receptors all stem from a man aged 18 to 30 with HIV.

The chain carries TRBV6-5 and TRBJ1-1, with TRBD1 identical over 8 bases. The CDR3 consists of 14 residues. Germline V gives CDR1 MNHEY, CDR2 SVGAGI. Trimming took 2 bases from V and 5 from J; bases not matched to a gene: 4. The CDR3 DNA follows: TGTGCCAGCAGTTACCAGGGGGCGGGAACTGAAGCTTTCTTT. Residues: CASSYQGAGTEAFF.

V and J are TRBV27 and TRBJ2-7; D is unclear. Looked up from germline, CDR1 is MNHEY and CDR2 is SMNVEV (reference sequence). V lost 6 bases, J lost 3 bases, and 21 bases lay in between. The CDR3 runs 16 residues. CDR3 sequence reads: CASRSGRGGAFYEQYF. In nucleotides, the CDR3 is TGTGCCAGCAGGTCAGGCCGAGGCGGCGCCTTCTACGAGCAGTACTTC.

V is TRBV7-9 and J is TRBJ1-6; D is unclear. The CDR3 spans 15 residues. Germline V lookup: CDR1 SEHNR, CDR2 FQNEAQ (reference sequence). V lost 10 bases and J lost 0, with 13 bases in between. The CDR3 is CAIPTGSSYNSPLHF. CDR3 DNA sequence: TGTGCCATACCGACGGGGAGCTCCTATAATTCACCCCTCCACTTT.

The chain recombines TRBV15 with TRBJ2-3; 7 bases map to TRBD1. The CDR3 totals 14 residues. Unmatched junction bases numbered 2, after V lost 0 bases and J lost 5 bases. Germline V gene data show CDR1 as LNHNV and CDR2 as YYDKDF (reference sequence). CDR3 coding DNA: TGTGCCACCAGCAGAGATAGGGGGCAAGATACGCAGTATTTT. It encodes CATSRDRGQDTQYF.

This clone was detected once. V usage is TRBV27 and J usage is TRBJ2-3; 9 nucleotides match TRBD1. J lost 1 base, V lost 4 bases, and 18 bases had no gene match. CDR1 and CDR2 from the germline V gene are MNHEY and SMNVEV (reference sequence). This CDR3 has 20 amino acids. The CDR3 DNA reads TGTGCCAGCAGTTCACTAAGGGGGACAGGGAGGGCAGTGGGCACAGATACGCAGTATTTT. Encoded protein: CASSSLRGTGRAVGTDTQYF.

This clone was observed a handful of times. The chain has TRBV5-6 and TRBJ2-7, with D uncertain. The germline CDR1 and CDR2 sequences are SGHDT and YYEEEE. Trimming stripped 5 bases from V and 4 bases from J, with 13 bases between. The CDR3 is 13 amino acids. The CDR3 reads CASRPDGVYEQYF. In DNA, the CDR3 is TGTGCCAGCAGACCTGACGGCGTTTACGAGCAGTACTTC.

The V call is TRBV18, the J call TRBJ2-7; tentative D call: TRBD2 (5 bases). V dropped 6 bases and J dropped 2 bases, with 8 bases sitting between them. Germline V gene data show CDR1 as KGHSH and CDR2 as LQKENI. This CDR3 is built from 12 residues. CDR3 DNA sequence: TGTGCCAGCTCTCGGGGAACCTACGAGCAGTACTTC. This translates into CASSRGTYEQYF.

The chain employs TRBV4-2 and TRBJ2-2; weak D call: TRBD1 (5 bases). The ends were cut back, 3 bases at V and 5 bases at J, with 16 bases in the middle. The CDR3 has 16 amino acids. CDR1 is LGHNA, CDR2 YNFKEQ, per germline. The CDR3 coding sequence is TGTGCCAGCAGCCACCCCCCCTCAAGGGGAACCGGGGAGCTGTTTTTT. This codes for CASSHPPSRGTGELFF.

The V call is TRBV9, the J call TRBJ2-2, with D hard to call. Germline V gene sequence: CDR1 SGDLS, CDR2 YYNGEE. This CDR3 has 14 residues. V lost 2 bases, J lost 6 bases, and 11 bases lay in between. CDR3 sequence: CASSVPSDAGELFF. The CDR3 DNA reads as TGTGCCAGCAGCGTGCCCAGCGACGCCGGGGAGCTGTTTTTT. Combining the CDR3 with reference TRBV9 and TRBJ2-2 gives the whole variable domain DSGVTQTPKHLITATGQRVTLRCSPRSGDLSVYWYQQSLDQGLQFLIQYYNGEERAKGNILERFSAQQFPDLHSELNLSSLELGDSALYFCASSVPSDAGELFFGEGSRLTVL.

V usage is TRBV27 and J usage is TRBJ1-2, with D possibly matching TRBD1 (5 bases). The CDR3 has 13 amino acids. V shed 4 bases and J shed 14 bases, with 20 bases lying between them. CDR1 is MNHEY and CDR2 is SMNVEV in the germline V gene (reference sequence). CDR3 nucleotides: TGTGCCAGCAGTTCCCACCCCGCCGCGGGGGAAACCTTC. Amino acid sequence: CASSSHPAAGETF.

The sample holds one count of this clone. The V gene is TRBV6-6, the J gene TRBJ1-5, with D maybe TRBD1 (5 bases). V was clipped by 6 bases and J by 4 bases, with 10 bases between them. This CDR3 spans 13 amino acids. Germline values: CDR1 MNHNY, CDR2 SVGAGI (reference sequence). CDR3 in DNA: TGTGCCAGCAGCTTACAGGTTAATCAGCCCCAGCATTTT. Translating it yields CASSLQVNQPQHF.

This clone has a handful of counts. The J gene is TRBJ2-2, the V gene TRBV7-8; D unresolved. Germline CDR1 reads SGHVS; CDR2 reads FQNEAQ. The CDR3 extends over 14 amino acids. V dropped 5 bases and J dropped 2 bases, with 9 bases sitting between them. The CDR3 region has the DNA TGTGCCAGCAGCATCGCCCGAAACACCGGGGAGCTGTTTTTT. Its protein product is CASSIARNTGELFF. The whole variable domain, filled in from reference TRBV7-8 and TRBJ2-2, reads GAGVSQSPRYKVAKRGQDVALRCDPISGHVSLFWYQQALGQGPEFLTYFQNEAQLDKSGLPSDRFFAERPEGSVSTLKIQRTQQEDSAVYLCASSIARNTGELFFGEGSRLTVL.

This clone is a singleton in its sample. The V call is TRBV6-6, the J call TRBJ2-7; D gene unclear. This CDR3 has 11 amino acids. CDR1 is MNHNY and CDR2 is SVGAGI in the germline V gene (reference sequence). The V and J ends lost 6 bases and 6 bases respectively, with 9 bases between them. The CDR3 is CASSPMGEQYF. The CDR3, as DNA: TGTGCCAGCAGCCCTATGGGCGAGCAGTACTTC.

The CDR3 DNA sequence: TGTGCCAGCAGCGTAGTTAGCGGGGGGGTAGCAGATACGCAGTATTTT. It yields the protein CASSVVSGGVADTQYF. The chain carries TRBV9 and TRBJ2-3, with 11 bases identical to TRBD2. The trim removed 0 bases at V and 4 bases at J, leaving 4 bases unmatched. Germline CDR1 reads SGDLS; CDR2 reads YYNGEE. CDR3 length equals 16 residues.

The rearrangement joins TRBV4-1 to TRBJ1-3; D unclear. V was pared by 4 bases and J by 0 bases, with 10 bases between. This CDR3 has 15 amino acids. The V gene's germline CDR1 is MGHRA and CDR2 YSYEKL. Here the CDR3 reads CASSLEASSGNTIYF. As DNA, the CDR3 is TGCGCCAGCAGCCTGGAGGCGAGCTCTGGAAACACCATATATTTT.

As concerns this clone: The junction and the germline gene differ at one end; a read error may be behind it. This rearrangement joins TRBV27 to TRBJ2-3; 10 bases align to TRBD1. Germline CDR1 is MNHEY and CDR2 is SMNVEV (reference sequence). The CDR3 totals 16 residues. The CDR3 region is CASSISGTGGTDTQYF. CDR3 nucleotides: TGTGCCAGCAGTATATCCGGGACAGGGGGCACAGATACGCAGTATTTT.

The chain has TRBV7-9 and TRBJ1-1; D ambiguous. V lost 5 bases and J lost 1, with 8 bases in between. The germline V gene has CDR1 SEHNR and CDR2 FQNEAQ (reference sequence). The CDR3 is 13 residues long. This chain's CDR3 is CASSPQENTEAFF. In DNA, the CDR3 is TGTGCCAGCAGCCCGCAGGAGAACACTGAAGCTTTCTTT.

The chain is built from TRBV6-5 and TRBJ2-7, with D tentatively TRBD1 or TRBD2 (5 bases each). V gave up 6 bases and J gave up 2 bases, with 14 bases separating them. Germline loops: CDR1 MNHEY, CDR2 SVGAGI. This CDR3 comprises 14 residues. In DNA, the CDR3 is TGTGCCAGCAGCCCCCGGGACGGAGCCTACGAGCAGTACTTC. Translation: CASSPRDGAYEQYF.

The rearrangement joins TRBV6-5 to TRBJ2-7; D not resolved. The CDR3 is 14 amino acids. Per germline, CDR1 MNHEY and CDR2 SVGAGI. The V and J ends lost 6 bases and 3 bases respectively, with 15 bases between them. CDR3 amino acids: CASSPRQGIYEQYF. The CDR3 region has the DNA TGTGCCAGCAGCCCACGACAAGGTATCTACGAGCAGTACTTC.

The J gene is TRBJ2-1, the V gene TRBV5-6; no clear D. The CDR3 loop spans 14 amino acids. The V end lost 2 bases, the J end lost 6 bases, and 12 bases lay between the germline ends. Germline CDR1 is SGHDT and CDR2 is YYEEEE. The CDR3 loop is CASSFIESSNEQFF. DNA for the CDR3: TGTGCCAGCAGCTTCATTGAGTCAAGCAATGAGCAGTTCTTC.

The chain joins TRBV11-2 to TRBJ2-7; D possibly matches TRBD1 or TRBD2 (7 bases each). Germline assignment: CDR1 SGHAT and CDR2 FQNNGV. CDR3 size: 15 residues. V lost 6 bases and J 6 bases, leaving 21 bases between the germline ends. The CDR3 nucleotides are TGTGCCAGCAGAAACCAGGGGGGGTCAGCCCGCGAGCAGTACTTC. Protein: CASRNQGGSAREQYF.

This chain joins TRBV5-1 and TRBJ2-1; the D is unclear. CDR1 is SGHRS and CDR2 is YFSETQ in the germline V gene. The CDR3 extends over 16 amino acids. V lost 4 bases, J lost 2 bases, and 16 bases lay in between. The CDR3 region has the DNA TGCGCCAGCAGCCCGGAGTTAAGCGACACCTACAATGAGCAGTTCTTC. Protein product: CASSPELSDTYNEQFF.

V is TRBV5-1 and J is TRBJ2-7; unclear D gene. Per germline, CDR1 SGHRS and CDR2 YFSETQ. Between the trimmed V and J ends, which lost 0 bases and 2 bases, there was a span of 15 bases. The CDR3 covers 16 residues. Written as DNA, the CDR3 is TGCGCCAGCAGCTTGGCCGGTATTGCCCAGACCTACGAGCAGTACTTC. Translating gives CASSLAGIAQTYEQYF.

The rearrangement links TRBV7-2 to TRBJ2-2; D not resolved. Looked up from germline, CDR1 is SGHTA and CDR2 is FQGNSA. This CDR3 comprises 16 residues. V gave up 1 base and J gave up 5 bases, with 14 bases separating them. The CDR3 loop reads CASSLDAGIGTGELFF. In DNA, the CDR3 is TGTGCCAGCAGCTTAGATGCTGGAATTGGAACCGGGGAGCTGTTTTTT.

The chain combines TRBV10-3 with TRBJ2-1; D might be TRBD1 (6 bases). The CDR3 sequence is 14 residues long. The V gene's germline CDR1 is ENHRY and CDR2 SYGVKD. V shed 0 bases and J shed 15 bases, with 18 bases lying between them. The CDR3 region is CAISESDVRGTRFF. The CDR3, as DNA: TGTGCCATCAGTGAGTCGGATGTTCGAGGGACACGGTTCTTC.

J is TRBJ1-2 and V is TRBV25-1; 7 nucleotides match TRBD1. This CDR3 comprises 14 residues. Per germline, CDR1 MGHDK and CDR2 SYGVNS. The junction had 5 bases not matched to a gene; V was cut back by 3 bases and J by 4 bases. The CDR3 spells CASSDPGQLYGYTF. CDR3 nucleotide sequence: TGTGCCAGCAGTGATCCGGGACAGCTCTATGGCTACACCTTC.